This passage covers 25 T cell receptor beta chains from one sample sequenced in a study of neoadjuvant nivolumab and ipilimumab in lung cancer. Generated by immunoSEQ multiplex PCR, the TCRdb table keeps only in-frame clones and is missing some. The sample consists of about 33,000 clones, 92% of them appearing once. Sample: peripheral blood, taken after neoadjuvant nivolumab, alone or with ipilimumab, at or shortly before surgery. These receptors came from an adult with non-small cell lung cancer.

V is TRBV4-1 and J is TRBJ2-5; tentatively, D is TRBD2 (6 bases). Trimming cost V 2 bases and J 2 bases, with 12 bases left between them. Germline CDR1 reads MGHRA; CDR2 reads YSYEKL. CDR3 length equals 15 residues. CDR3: CASSQLGLRQETQYF. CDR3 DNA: TGCGCCAGCAGCCAATTGGGACTGAGACAAGAGACCCAGTACTTC.

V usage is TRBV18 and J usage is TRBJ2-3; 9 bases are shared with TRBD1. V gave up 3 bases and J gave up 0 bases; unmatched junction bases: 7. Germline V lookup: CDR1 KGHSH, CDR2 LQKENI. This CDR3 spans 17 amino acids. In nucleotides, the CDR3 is TGTGCCAGCTCACCCCGTCCCGGGACAGGGAGCACAGATACGCAGTATTTT. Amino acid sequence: CASSPRPGTGSTDTQYF.

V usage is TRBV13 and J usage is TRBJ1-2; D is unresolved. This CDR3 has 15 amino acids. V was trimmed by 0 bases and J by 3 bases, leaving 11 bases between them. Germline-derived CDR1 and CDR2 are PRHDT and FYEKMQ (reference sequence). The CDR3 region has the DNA TGTGCCAGCAGCTTAGGTTCAGGTCTTCACTATGGCTACACCTTC. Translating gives CASSLGSGLHYGYTF.

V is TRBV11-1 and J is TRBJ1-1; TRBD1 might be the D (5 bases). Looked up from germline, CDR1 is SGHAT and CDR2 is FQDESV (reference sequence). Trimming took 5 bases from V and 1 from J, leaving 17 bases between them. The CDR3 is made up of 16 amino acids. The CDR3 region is CASSLGEGGTNTEAFF. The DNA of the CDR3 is TGTGCCAGCAGCCTCGGGGAAGGAGGGACGAACACTGAAGCTTTCTTT.

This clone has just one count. CDR3 bases: TGCGCCAGCAGCTTGGTCATGCCTAGTCGGATCTATGGCTACACCTTC. It yields the protein CASSLVMPSRIYGYTF. The V gene is TRBV5-1, the J gene TRBJ1-2, with D hard to call. CDR1 SGHRS and CDR2 YFSETQ come from the germline V gene. The CDR3 has 16 amino acids. Trimming shortened V by 0 bases and J by 4 bases, and 16 bases separated the two germline ends.

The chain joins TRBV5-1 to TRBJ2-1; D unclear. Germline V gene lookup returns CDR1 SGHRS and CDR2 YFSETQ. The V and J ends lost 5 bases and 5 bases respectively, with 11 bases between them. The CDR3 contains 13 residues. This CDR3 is CASRLDIDNEQFF. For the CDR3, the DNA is TGCGCCAGCAGACTCGACATAGACAATGAGCAGTTCTTC. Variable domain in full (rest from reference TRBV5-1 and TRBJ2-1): KAGVTQTPRYLIKTRGQQVTLSCSPISGHRSVSWYQQTPGQGLQFLFEYFSETQRNKGNFPGRFSGRQFSNSRSEMNVSTLELGDSALYLCASRLDIDNEQFFGPGTRLTVL.

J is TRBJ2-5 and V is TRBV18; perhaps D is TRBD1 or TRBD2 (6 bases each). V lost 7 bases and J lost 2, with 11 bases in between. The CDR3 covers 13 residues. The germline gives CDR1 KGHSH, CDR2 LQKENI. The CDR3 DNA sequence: TGTGCCAGCTGCGGGACAACTCAAGAGACCCAGTACTTC. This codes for CASCGTTQETQYF.

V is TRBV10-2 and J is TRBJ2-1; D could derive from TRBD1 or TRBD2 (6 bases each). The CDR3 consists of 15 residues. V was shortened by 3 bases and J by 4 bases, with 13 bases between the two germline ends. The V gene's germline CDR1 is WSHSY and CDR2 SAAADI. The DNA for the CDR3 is TGCGCCAGCAGTGATTTAGGGGGGACTTACAATGAGCAGTTCTTC. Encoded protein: CASSDLGGTYNEQFF.

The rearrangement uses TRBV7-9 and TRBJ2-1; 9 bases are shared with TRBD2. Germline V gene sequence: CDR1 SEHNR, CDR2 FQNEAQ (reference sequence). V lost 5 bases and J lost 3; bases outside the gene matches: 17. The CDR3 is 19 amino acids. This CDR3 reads CASSRGVGSGRGGYNEQFF. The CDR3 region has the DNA TGTGCCAGCAGCCGGGGGGTGGGTAGCGGGAGAGGCGGCTACAATGAGCAGTTCTTC.

The CDR3 DNA is TGTGCCAGCAGCTTACGGCCCGACCCCCAGGGGGGCTACACCTTC. This translates into CASSLRPDPQGGYTF. This chain joins TRBV7-2 and TRBJ1-2; tentative D call: TRBD1 (6 bases). Germline V lookup: CDR1 SGHTA, CDR2 FQGNSA. This CDR3 spans 15 amino acids. Deletions cut 2 bases from V and 8 bases from J, with 18 bases between.

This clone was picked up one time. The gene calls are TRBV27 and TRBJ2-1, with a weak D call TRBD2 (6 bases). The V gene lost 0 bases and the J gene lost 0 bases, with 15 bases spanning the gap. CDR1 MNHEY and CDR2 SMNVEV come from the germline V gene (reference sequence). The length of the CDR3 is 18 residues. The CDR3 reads CASSLSYLALSSYNEQFF. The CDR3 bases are TGTGCCAGCAGTTTATCGTATCTAGCGCTTAGCTCCTACAATGAGCAGTTCTTC.

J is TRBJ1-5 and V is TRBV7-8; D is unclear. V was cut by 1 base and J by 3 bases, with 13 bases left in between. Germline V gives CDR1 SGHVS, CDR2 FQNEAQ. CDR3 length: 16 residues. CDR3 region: CASSLVVGISNQPQHF. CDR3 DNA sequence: TGTGCCAGCAGCTTAGTTGTCGGGATTTCCAATCAGCCCCAGCATTTT.

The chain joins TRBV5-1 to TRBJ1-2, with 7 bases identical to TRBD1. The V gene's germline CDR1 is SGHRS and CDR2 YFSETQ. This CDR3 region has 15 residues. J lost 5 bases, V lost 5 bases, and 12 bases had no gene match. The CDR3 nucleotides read TGCGCCAGCAGGGGAGGGGGCGTAGGCGCATATGGCTACACCTTC. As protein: CASRGGGVGAYGYTF.

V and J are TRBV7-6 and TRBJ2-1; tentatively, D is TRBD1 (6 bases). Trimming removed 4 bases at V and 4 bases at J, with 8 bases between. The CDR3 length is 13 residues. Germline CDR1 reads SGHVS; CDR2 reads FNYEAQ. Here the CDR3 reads CASSSGQYNEQFF. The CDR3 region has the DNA TGTGCCAGCAGCTCAGGACAGTACAATGAGCAGTTCTTC.

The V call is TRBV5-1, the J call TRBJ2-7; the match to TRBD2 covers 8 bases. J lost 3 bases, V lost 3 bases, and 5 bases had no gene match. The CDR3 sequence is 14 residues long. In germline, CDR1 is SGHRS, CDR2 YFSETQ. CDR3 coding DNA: TGCGCCAGCAGCTGGGGACTAGGTGTCTACGAGCAGTACTTC. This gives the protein CASSWGLGVYEQYF.

CDR3 loop: CAVSPSGHFSGANVLTF. DNA of the CDR3: TGTGCCGTAAGCCCCTCGGGACACTTCTCTGGGGCCAACGTCCTGACTTTC. This chain uses TRBV10-3 with TRBJ2-6; tentative D call: TRBD1 (6 bases). The V end lost 11 bases, the J end lost 0 bases, and 20 bases lay between the germline ends. The CDR3 totals 17 residues. Germline CDR1 reads ENHRY; CDR2 reads SYGVKD.

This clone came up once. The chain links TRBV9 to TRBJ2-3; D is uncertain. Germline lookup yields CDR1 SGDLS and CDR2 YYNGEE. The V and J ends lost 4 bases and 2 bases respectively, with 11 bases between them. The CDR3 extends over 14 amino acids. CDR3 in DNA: TGTGCCAGCAGCCCCAACCTTTTCACAGATACGCAGTATTTT. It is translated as CASSPNLFTDTQYF.

CDR3 sequence: CASSLLARPITDTQYF. As DNA, the CDR3 is TGTGCCAGCAGTTTACTTGCTAGACCCATCACAGATACGCAGTATTTT. The rearrangement joins TRBV27 to TRBJ2-3; D remains unclear. This CDR3 has 16 amino acids. Trimming took 2 bases from V and 2 from J, leaving 14 bases between them. Per germline, CDR1 MNHEY and CDR2 SMNVEV (reference sequence).

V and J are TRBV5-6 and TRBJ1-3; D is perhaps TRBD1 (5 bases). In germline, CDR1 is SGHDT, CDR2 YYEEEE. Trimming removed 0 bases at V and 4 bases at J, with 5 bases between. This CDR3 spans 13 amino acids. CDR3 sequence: CASSLGQGNTIYF. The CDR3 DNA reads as TGTGCCAGCAGCTTGGGACAGGGAAACACCATATATTTT.

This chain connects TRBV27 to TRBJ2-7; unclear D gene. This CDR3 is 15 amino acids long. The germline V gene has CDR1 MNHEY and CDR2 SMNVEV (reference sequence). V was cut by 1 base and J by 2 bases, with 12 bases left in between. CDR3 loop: CASSLFRVGTYEQYF. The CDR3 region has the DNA TGTGCCAGCAGTTTATTCCGGGTCGGCACCTACGAGCAGTACTTC.

The CDR3 spells CASSPLGRTDTQYF. CDR3 DNA: TGCGCCAGCAGTCCCCTAGGGCGCACAGATACGCAGTATTTT. This chain uses TRBV10-2 with TRBJ2-3; no definite D call. The V gene lost 5 bases and the J gene lost 1 base, with 10 bases spanning the gap. Germline CDR1 WSHSY, CDR2 SAAADI. The CDR3 sequence is 14 residues long.

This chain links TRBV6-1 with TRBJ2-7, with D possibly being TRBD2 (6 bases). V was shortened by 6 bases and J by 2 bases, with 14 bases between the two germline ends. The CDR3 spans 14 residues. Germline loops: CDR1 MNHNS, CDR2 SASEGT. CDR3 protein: CASRTTGEAYEQYF. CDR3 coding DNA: TGTGCCAGCAGAACGACGGGAGAAGCCTACGAGCAGTACTTC.

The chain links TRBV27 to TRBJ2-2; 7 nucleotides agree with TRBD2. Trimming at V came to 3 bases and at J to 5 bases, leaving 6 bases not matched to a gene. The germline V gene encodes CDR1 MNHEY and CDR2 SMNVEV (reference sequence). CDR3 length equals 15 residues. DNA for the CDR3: TGTGCCAGCAGTTTTGGGCAGGGAGGGACCGGGGAGCTGTTTTTT. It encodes CASSFGQGGTGELFF.

DNA for the CDR3: TGTGCCAGCAGAGATTCGGAGCGTAACCAAGAGACCCAGTACTTC. As protein: CASRDSERNQETQYF. The rearrangement joins TRBV6-1 to TRBJ2-5; D remains ambiguous. Germline V CDR1 and CDR2: MNHNS, SASEGT. The CDR3 covers 15 residues. Trimming shortened V by 6 bases and J by 0 bases, and 14 bases separated the two germline ends.

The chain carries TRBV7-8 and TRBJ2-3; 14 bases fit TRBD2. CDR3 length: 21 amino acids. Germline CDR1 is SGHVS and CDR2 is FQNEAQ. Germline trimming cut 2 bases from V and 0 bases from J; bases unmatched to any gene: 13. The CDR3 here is CASSLTGPGLAGARSTDTQYF. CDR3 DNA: TGTGCCAGCAGCTTAACGGGACCGGGACTAGCGGGAGCTAGGAGCACAGATACGCAGTATTTT.